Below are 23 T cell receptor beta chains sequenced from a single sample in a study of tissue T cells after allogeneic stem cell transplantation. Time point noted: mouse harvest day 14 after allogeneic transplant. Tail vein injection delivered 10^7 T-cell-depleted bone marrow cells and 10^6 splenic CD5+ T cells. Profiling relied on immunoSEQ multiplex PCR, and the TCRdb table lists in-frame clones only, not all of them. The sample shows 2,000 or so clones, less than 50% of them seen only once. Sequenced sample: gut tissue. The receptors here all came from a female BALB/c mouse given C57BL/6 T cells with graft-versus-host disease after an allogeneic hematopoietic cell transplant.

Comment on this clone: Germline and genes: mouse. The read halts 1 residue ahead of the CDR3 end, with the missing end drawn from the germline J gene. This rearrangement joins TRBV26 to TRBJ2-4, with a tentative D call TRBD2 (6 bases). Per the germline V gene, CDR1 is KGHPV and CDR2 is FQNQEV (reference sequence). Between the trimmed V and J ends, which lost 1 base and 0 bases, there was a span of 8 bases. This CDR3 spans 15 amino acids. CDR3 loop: CASSLLLGSQNTLYF. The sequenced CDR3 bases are TGTGCCAGCAGTCTGTTACTGGGTAGTCAAAACACCTTGTAC.

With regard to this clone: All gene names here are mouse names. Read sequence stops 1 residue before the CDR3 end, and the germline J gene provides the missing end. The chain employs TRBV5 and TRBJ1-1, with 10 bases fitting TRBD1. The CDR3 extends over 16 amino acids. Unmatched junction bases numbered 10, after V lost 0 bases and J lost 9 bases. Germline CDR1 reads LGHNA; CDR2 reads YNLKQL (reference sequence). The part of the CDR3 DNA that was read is TGTGCCAGCAGCCAAGATGGGGGACAGGGGAGAAGGAAAGTCTTC. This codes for CASSQDGGQGRRKVF. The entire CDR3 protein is CASSQDGGQGRRKVFF.

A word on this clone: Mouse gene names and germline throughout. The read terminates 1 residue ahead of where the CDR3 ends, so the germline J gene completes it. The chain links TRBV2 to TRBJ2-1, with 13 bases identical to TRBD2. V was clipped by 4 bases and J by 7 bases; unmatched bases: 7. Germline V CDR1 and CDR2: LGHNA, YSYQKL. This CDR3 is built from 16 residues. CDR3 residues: CASSLGLGGRGAEQFF. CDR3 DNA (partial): TGTGCCAGCAGCCTCGGACTGGGGGGGCGCGGAGCTGAGCAGTTC.

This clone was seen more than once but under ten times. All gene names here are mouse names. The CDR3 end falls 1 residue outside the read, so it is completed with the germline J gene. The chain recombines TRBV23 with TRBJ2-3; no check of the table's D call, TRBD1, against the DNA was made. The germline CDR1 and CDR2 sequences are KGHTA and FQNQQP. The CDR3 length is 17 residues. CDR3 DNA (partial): TGCTCCAGCAGTCAATGGGACAGGGGGCCGGGTGCAGAAACGCTGTAT. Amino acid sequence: CSSSQWDRGPGAETLY. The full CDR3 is CSSSQWDRGPGAETLYF. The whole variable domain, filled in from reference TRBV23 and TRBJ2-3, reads DAAVTQKPRYLIKMKGQEAEMKCIPEKGHTAVFWYQQKQSKELKFLIYFQNQQPLDQIDMVKERFSAVCPSSSLCSLGIRTCEAEDSALYLCSSSQWDRGPGAETLYFGSGTRLTVL.

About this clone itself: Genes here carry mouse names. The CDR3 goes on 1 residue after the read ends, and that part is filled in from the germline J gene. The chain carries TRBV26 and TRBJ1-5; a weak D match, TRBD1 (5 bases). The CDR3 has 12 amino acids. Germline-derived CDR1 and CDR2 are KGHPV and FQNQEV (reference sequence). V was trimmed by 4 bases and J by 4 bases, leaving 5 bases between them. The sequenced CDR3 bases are TGTGCCAGCAGTCGGACAAACCAGGCTCCGCTT. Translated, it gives CASSRTNQAPL. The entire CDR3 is CASSRTNQAPLF.

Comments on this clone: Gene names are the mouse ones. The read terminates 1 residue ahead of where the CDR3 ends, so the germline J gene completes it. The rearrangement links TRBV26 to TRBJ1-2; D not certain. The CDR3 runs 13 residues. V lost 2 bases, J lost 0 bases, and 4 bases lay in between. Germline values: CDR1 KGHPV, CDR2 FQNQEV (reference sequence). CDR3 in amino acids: CASSLLSNSDYTF. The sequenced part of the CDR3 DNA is TGTGCCAGCAGTCTGCTCTCAAACTCCGACTACACC.

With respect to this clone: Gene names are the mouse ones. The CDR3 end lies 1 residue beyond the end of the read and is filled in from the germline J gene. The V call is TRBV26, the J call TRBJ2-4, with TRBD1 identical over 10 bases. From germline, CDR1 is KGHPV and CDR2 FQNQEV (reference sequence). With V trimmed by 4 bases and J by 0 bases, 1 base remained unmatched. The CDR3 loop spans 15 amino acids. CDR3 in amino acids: CASSPDRGSQNTLYF. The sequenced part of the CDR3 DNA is TGTGCCAGCAGTCCGGACAGGGGGAGTCAAAACACCTTGTAC.

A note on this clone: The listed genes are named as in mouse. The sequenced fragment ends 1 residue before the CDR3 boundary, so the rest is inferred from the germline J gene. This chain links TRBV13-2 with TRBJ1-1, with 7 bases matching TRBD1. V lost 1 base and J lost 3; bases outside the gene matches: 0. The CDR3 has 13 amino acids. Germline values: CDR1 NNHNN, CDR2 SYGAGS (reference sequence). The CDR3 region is CASGDTGDTEVFF. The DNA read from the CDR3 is TGTGCCAGCGGTGATACAGGGGACACAGAAGTCTTC.

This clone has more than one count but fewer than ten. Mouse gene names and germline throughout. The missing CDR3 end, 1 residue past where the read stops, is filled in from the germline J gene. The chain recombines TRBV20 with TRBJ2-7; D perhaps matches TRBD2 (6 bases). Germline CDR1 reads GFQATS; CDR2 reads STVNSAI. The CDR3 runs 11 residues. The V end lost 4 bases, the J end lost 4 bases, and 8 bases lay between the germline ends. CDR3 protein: CGATGGYEQYF. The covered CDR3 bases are TGTGGTGCTACCGGGGGGTATGAACAGTAC.

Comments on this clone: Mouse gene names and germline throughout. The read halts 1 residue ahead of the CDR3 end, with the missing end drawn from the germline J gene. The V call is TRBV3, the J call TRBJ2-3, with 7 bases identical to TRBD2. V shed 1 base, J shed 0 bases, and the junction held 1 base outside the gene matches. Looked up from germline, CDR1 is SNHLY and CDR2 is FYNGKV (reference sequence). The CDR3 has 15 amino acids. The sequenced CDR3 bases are TGTGCCAGCAGCTTAGGCTGGGGGAGTGCAGAAACGCTGTAT. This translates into CASSLGWGSAETLY. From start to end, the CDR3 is CASSLGWGSAETLYF.

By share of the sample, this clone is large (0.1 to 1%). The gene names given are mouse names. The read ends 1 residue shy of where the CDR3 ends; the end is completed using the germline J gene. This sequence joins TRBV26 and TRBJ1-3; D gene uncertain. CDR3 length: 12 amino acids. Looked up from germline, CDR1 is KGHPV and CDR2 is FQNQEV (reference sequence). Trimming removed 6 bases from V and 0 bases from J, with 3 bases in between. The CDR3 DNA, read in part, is TGTGCCAGCAGAGCTTCTGGAAATACGCTCTAT. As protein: CASRASGNTLY. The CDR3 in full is CASRASGNTLYF. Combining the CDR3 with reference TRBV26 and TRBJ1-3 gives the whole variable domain NSKVIQTPRYLVKGQGQKAKMRCIPEKGHPVVFWYQQNKNNEFKFLINFQNQEVLQQIDMTEKRFSAECPSNSPCSLEIQSSEAGDSALYLCASRASGNTLYFGEGSRLIVV.

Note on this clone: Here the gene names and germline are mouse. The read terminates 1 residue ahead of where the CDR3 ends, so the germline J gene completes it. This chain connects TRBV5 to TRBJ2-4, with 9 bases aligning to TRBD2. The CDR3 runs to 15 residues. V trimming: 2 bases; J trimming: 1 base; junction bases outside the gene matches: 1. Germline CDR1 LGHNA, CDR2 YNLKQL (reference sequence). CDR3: CASSQHWGGQNTLYF. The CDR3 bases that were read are TGTGCCAGCAGCCAACACTGGGGGGGTCAAAACACCTTGTAC.

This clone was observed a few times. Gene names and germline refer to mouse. CDR3 DNA (partial): TGTGCCAGCAGCTTCGACAGGGGGATGGAACAGTAC. Amino acid sequence: CASSFDRGMEQY. The CDR3 in its entirety is CASSFDRGMEQYF. The chain is built from TRBV15 and TRBJ2-7; 9 nucleotides agree with TRBD1. The read stops 1 residue short of the end of the CDR3; the missing end is completed from the germline J gene. This CDR3 has 13 amino acids. Germline V gene data show CDR1 as SGHND and CDR2 as FRSKSL. The J segment lost 7 bases and the V segment lost 6 bases, leaving 7 bases of the junction unmatched.

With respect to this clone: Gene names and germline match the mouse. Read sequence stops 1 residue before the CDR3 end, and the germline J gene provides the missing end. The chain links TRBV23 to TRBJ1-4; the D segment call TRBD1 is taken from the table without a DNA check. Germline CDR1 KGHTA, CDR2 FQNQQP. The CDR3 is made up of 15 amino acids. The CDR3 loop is CSSSQSGRGDERLFF. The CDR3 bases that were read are TGCTCCAGCAGTCAATCTGGCAGGGGGGACGAAAGATTATTT.

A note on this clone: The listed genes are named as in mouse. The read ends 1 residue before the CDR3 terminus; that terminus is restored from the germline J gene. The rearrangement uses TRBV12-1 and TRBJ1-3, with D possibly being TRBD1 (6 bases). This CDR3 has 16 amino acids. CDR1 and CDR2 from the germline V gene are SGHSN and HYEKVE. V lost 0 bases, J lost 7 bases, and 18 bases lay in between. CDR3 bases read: TGTGCCAGCTCTCTCTCGCCAGGGGACTTCTGGAATACGCTCTAT. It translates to CASSLSPGDFWNTLY. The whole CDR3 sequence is CASSLSPGDFWNTLYF.

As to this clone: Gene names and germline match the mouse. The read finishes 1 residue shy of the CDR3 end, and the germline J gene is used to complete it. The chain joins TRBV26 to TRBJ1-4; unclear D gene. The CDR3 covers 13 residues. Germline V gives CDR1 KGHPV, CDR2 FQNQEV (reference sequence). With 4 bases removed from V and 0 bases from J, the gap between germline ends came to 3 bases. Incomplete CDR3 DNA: TGTGCCAGCAGTCAGATTTCCAACGAAAGATTATTT. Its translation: CASSQISNERLF. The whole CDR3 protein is CASSQISNERLFF.

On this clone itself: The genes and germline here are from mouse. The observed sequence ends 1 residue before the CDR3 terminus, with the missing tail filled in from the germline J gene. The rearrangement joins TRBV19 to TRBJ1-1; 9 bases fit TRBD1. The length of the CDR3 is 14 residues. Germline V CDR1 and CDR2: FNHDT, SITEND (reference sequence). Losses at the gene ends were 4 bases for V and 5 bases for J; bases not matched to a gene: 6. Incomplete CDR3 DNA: TGTGCCAGCAGTCTATCCGGGACAGGGACAGAAGTCTTC. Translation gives CASSLSGTGTEVF. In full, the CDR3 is CASSLSGTGTEVFF. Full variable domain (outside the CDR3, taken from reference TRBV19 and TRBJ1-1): GGIITQTPKFLIGQEGQKLTLKCQQNFNHDTMYWYRQDSGKGLRLIYYSITENDLQKGDLSEGYDASREKKSSFSLTVTSAQKNEMAVFLCASSLSGTGTEVFFGKGTRLTVV.

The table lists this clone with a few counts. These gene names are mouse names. The chain's CDR3 is CASSLVGAVQDTQYF. The CDR3 bases that were read are TGTGCAAGCAGCTTAGTGGGCGCAGTCCAAGACACCCAGTAC. The chain couples TRBV16 to TRBJ2-5; no firm D call. The missing CDR3 end, 1 residue past where the read stops, is filled in from the germline J gene. Germline loops: CDR1 SGHSA, CDR2 FRNQAP. This CDR3 comprises 15 residues. Trimming removed 1 base at V and 2 bases at J, with 10 bases between.

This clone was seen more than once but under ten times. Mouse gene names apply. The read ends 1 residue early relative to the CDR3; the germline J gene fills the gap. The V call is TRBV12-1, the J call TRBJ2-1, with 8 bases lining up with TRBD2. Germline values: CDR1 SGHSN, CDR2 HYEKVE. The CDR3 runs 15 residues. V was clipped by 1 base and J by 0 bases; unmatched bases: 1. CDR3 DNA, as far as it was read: TGTGCCAGCTCTCTTACTGGGGGTAACTATGCTGAGCAGTTC. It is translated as CASSLTGGNYAEQF. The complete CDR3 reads CASSLTGGNYAEQFF.

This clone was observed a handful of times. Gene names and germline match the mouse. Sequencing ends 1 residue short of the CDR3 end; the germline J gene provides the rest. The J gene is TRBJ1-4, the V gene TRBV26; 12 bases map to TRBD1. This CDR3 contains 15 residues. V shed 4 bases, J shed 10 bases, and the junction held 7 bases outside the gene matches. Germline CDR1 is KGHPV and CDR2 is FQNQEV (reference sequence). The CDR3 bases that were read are TGTGCCAGCAGTCCCGGGACAGGGGGCGCAGGAAGATTATTT. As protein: CASSPGTGGAGRLF. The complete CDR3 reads CASSPGTGGAGRLFF.

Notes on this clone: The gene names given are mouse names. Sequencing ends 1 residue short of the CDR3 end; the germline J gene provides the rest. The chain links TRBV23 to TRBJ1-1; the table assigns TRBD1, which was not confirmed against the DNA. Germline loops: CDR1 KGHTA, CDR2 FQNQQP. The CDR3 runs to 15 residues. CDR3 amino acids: CSSSQQGQGDTEVFF. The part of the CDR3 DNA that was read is TGCTCCAGCAGTCAACAGGGACAGGGGGACACAGAAGTCTTC.

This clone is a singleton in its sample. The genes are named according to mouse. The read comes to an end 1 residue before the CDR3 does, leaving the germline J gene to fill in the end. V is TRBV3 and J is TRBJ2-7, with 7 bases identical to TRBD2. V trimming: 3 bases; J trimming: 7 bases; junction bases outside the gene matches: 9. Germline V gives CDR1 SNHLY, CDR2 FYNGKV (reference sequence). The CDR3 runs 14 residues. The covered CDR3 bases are TGTGCCAGCAGCTTGGGGGGGGTGGGATACGAACAGTAC. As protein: CASSLGGVGYEQY. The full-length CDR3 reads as CASSLGGVGYEQYF.

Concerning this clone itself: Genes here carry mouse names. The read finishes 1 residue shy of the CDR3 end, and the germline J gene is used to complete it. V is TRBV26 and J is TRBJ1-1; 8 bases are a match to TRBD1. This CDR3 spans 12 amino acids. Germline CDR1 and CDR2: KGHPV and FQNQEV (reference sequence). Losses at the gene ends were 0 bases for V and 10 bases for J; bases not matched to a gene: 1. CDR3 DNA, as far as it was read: TGTGCCAGCAGTCTGTCCAGGGGGCGAGTCTTC. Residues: CASSLSRGRVF. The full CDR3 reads CASSLSRGRVFF. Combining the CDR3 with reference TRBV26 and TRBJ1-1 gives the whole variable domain NSKVIQTPRYLVKGQGQKAKMRCIPEKGHPVVFWYQQNKNNEFKFLINFQNQEVLQQIDMTEKRFSAECPSNSPCSLEIQSSEAGDSALYLCASSLSRGRVFFGKGTRLTVV.